The 15 T cell receptor beta chains listed next were all sequenced from one sample in a study of CD8+ T cells in alopecia areata. Following extraction, RNA underwent reverse transcription to cDNA, which served as the sequencing template. TCRdb keeps only in-frame clones here, not all; method: immunoSEQ multiplex PCR. The table includes 100,000 to 120,000 clones, roughly 55% detected once. Sequenced material: NKG2D-low CD8+ T cells sorted from blood. These receptors originate from a human donor with alopecia areata.

The J gene is TRBJ2-7, the V gene TRBV5-1, with TRBD1 identical over 7 bases. With V trimmed by 4 bases and J by 4 bases, 11 bases remained unmatched. This CDR3 contains 15 residues. The germline gives CDR1 SGHRS, CDR2 YFSETQ. Written as DNA, the CDR3 is TGCGCCAGCAGCCCCCGGACAGGTTTCGGGTACGAGCAGTACTTC. Amino acid sequence: CASSPRTGFGYEQYF.

For this clone: Within the sample, other DNA sequences also encode this same CDR3. The genes are TRBV27 and TRBJ2-3; D possibly matches TRBD1 or TRBD2 (5 bases each). CDR3 length: 12 residues. V lost 2 bases and J lost 5, with 5 bases in between. Germline CDR1 reads MNHEY; CDR2 reads SMNVEV (reference sequence). The CDR3 region is CASSLGGDTQYF. DNA for the CDR3: TGTGCCAGCAGTTTAGGGGGAGATACGCAGTATTTT.

The rearrangement uses TRBV4-1 and TRBJ1-1; D remains ambiguous. This CDR3 has 11 residues. V lost 4 bases and J lost 2, with 2 bases in between. Germline lookup yields CDR1 MGHRA and CDR2 YSYEKL. CDR3 sequence (DNA): TGCGCCAGCAGCCGAAACACTGAAGCTTTCTTT. This sequence encodes CASSRNTEAFF.

The chain joins TRBV7-9 to TRBJ2-1, with D possibly matching TRBD1 (6 bases). V was pared by 4 bases and J by 10 bases, with 11 bases between. In germline, CDR1 is SEHNR, CDR2 FQNEAQ (reference sequence). The CDR3 loop spans 12 amino acids. CDR3 bases: TGTGCCAGCAGCTACCGGGACACCGAGCAGTTCTTC. It yields the protein CASSYRDTEQFF.

The chain recombines TRBV15 with TRBJ2-7, with D perhaps TRBD2 (7 bases). Germline CDR1 reads LNHNV; CDR2 reads YYDKDF (reference sequence). V lost 0 bases, J lost 3 bases, and 12 bases lay in between. The length of the CDR3 is 15 residues. The CDR3 DNA sequence: TGTGCCACCAGCAGAGAGGCAGGGGACTACTACGAGCAGTACTTC. The encoded protein is CATSREAGDYYEQYF.

The chain joins TRBV27 to TRBJ2-2; D gene uncertain. Trimming pared 2 bases from V and 6 bases from J, leaving 7 bases between. Germline V gives CDR1 MNHEY, CDR2 SMNVEV (reference sequence). The CDR3 runs to 13 residues. This CDR3 reads CASSLNSPGELFF. CDR3 bases: TGTGCCAGCAGTTTAAATTCCCCCGGGGAGCTGTTTTTT.

The rearrangement links TRBV5-4 to TRBJ2-3; D perhaps matches TRBD2 (6 bases). With 2 bases removed from V and 6 bases from J, the gap between germline ends came to 13 bases. Germline V CDR1 and CDR2: SGHNT, YYREEE (reference sequence). This CDR3 has 14 amino acids. DNA of the CDR3: TGTGCCAGCAGCTTTTTCTCCGGGACTGATACGCAGTATTTT. Translated: CASSFFSGTDTQYF. Full variable domain (remainder filled in from reference TRBV5-4 and TRBJ2-3): ETGVTQSPTHLIKTRGQQVTLRCSSQSGHNTVSWYQQALGQGPQFIFQYYREEENGRGNFPPRFSGLQFPNYSSELNVNALELDDSALYLCASSFFSGTDTQYFGPGTRLTVL.

The chain carries TRBV7-9 and TRBJ2-1; no clear D. The germline V gene encodes CDR1 SEHNR and CDR2 FQNEAQ (reference sequence). This CDR3 spans 16 amino acids. Trimming took 4 bases from V and 4 from J, leaving 17 bases between them. The DNA of the CDR3 is TGTGCCAGCAGCTGGGGTGAGACCAAACCGTACAATGAGCAGTTCTTC. It encodes CASSWGETKPYNEQFF.

The genes are TRBV11-2 and TRBJ2-6; tentative D call: TRBD1 (5 bases). Germline V CDR1 and CDR2: SGHAT, FQNNGV. The CDR3 loop spans 16 amino acids. V gave up 5 bases and J gave up 1 base, with 12 bases separating them. The CDR3 protein is CASSAGTGSGANVLTF. DNA of the CDR3: TGTGCCAGCAGCGCCGGAACAGGTTCTGGGGCCAACGTCCTGACTTTC.

The chain carries TRBV29-1 and TRBJ2-5; 9 bases are a match to TRBD1. The CDR3 is 16 residues long. Looked up from germline, CDR1 is SQVTM and CDR2 is ANQGSEA. V lost 0 bases, J lost 1 base, and 6 bases stayed unmatched. CDR3 sequence: CSVEDAGQGSQETQYF. Written as DNA, the CDR3 is TGCAGCGTTGAAGATGCGGGACAGGGCAGCCAAGAGACCCAGTACTTC.

This clone was seen more than once but under ten times. The J gene is TRBJ2-7, the V gene TRBV7-9; TRBD1 aligns across 11 bases. Germline V gene data show CDR1 as SEHNR and CDR2 as FQNEAQ (reference sequence). The J segment lost 7 bases and the V segment lost 6 bases, leaving 14 bases of the junction unmatched. The CDR3 spans 16 residues. The CDR3 nucleotides read TGTGCCAGCAGGCGGACAGGGGGCGCGCCTGTCTCGGAGCAGTACTTC. Its translation is CASRRTGGAPVSEQYF.

This rearrangement joins TRBV5-6 to TRBJ2-2; D not certain. V lost 0 bases to trimming and J lost 6 bases, with 6 bases between them. The germline CDR1 and CDR2 sequences are SGHDT and YYEEEE. The CDR3 runs to 13 residues. CDR3 sequence reads: CASSLVAPGELFF. In nucleotides, the CDR3 is TGTGCCAGCAGCTTGGTTGCCCCCGGGGAGCTGTTTTTT.

This clone has just a few counts. The V gene is TRBV5-5, the J gene TRBJ1-1, with 7 bases identical to TRBD1. The CDR3 has 13 residues. Germline-derived CDR1 and CDR2 are SGHKS and YYEKEE (reference sequence). The junction had 5 bases not matched to a gene; V was cut back by 5 bases and J by 4 bases. The CDR3 sequence is CASSEWDSTEAFF. In DNA, the CDR3 is TGTGCCAGCAGTGAATGGGACAGCACTGAAGCTTTCTTT.

The rearrangement links TRBV27 to TRBJ2-6; D call uncertain. Germline lookup yields CDR1 MNHEY and CDR2 SMNVEV (reference sequence). The CDR3 sequence is 14 residues long. Trimming cost V 8 bases and J 3 bases, with 11 bases left between them. In DNA, the CDR3 is TGTGCCAGCCGCCCCCAAGGTGGGGCCAACGTCCTGACTTTC. Translating gives CASRPQGGANVLTF.

This clone is classed as medium-sized. The chain joins TRBV28 to TRBJ2-7; no definite D call. Germline assignment: CDR1 MDHEN and CDR2 SYDVKM. Trimming left V 5 bases short and J 4 bases short, with 9 bases between. The CDR3 contains 12 residues. The CDR3 reads CASSPSPYEQYF. The CDR3 bases are TGTGCCAGCAGTCCTTCGCCGTACGAGCAGTACTTC.